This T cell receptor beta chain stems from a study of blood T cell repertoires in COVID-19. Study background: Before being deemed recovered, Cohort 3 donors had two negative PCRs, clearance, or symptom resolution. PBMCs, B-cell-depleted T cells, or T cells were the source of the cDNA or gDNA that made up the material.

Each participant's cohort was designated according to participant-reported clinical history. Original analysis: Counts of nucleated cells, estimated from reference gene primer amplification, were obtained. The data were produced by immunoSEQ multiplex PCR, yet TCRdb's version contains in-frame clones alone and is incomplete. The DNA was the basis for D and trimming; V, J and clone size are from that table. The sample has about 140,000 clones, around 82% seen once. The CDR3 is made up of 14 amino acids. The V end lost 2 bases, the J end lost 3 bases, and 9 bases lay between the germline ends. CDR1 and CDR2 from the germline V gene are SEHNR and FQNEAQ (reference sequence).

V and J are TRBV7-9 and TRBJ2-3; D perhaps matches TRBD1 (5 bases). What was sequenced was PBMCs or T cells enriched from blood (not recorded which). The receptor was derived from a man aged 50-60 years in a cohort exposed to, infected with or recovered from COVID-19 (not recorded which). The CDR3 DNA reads TGTGCCAGCAGCTTACGGGCAGGGACAGATACGCAGTATTTT. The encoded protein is CASSLRAGTDTQYF. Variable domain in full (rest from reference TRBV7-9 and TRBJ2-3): DTGVSQNPRHKITKRGQNVTFRCDPISEHNRLYWYRQTLGQGPEFLTYFQNEAQLEKSRLLSDRFSAERPKGSFSTLEIQRTEQGDSAMYLCASSLRAGTDTQYFGPGTRLTVL.